Below, one TCR beta chain is given with its context. Its target is not known. Reverse transcribing all isolated RNA meant expressed TCRB transcripts were sequenced. This table comes from immunoSEQ multiplex PCR, and its TCRdb copy is limited to in-frame clones, with some not included. The table lists around 450,000 clones, roughly 11% of them singletons, with more than 0.045% in the top ten. This sample was taken from a study of beta chain features in type 1 diabetes. General study points: TCRB CDR3s from Type 1 diabetes patients were moderately but significantly shorter in all four CD4+ subsets.

Trimming at V came to 10 bases and at J to 7 bases, leaving 19 bases not matched to a gene. This CDR3 has 15 residues. Germline V CDR1 and CDR2: SGHRS, YFSETQ. The V and J genes are TRBV5-1 and TRBJ1-2; 7 bases map to TRBD1. The sample consisted of naive CD4+ T cells from blood. This receptor was identified in a woman between 18 and 30 years old in good health. In DNA, the CDR3 is TGCGCCTCCCGGGACCTAAAGACAGGGCTCGGTGGCTACACCTTC. As protein: CASRDLKTGLGGYTF.